These 17 T cell receptor beta chains came from one sample sequenced in a study of PD-1 blockade in classical Hodgkin lymphoma. TCRdb keeps only in-frame clones here, not all; method: immunoSEQ multiplex PCR. This repertoire shows about 46,000 clones, about 73% found once; its top ten account for about 11%. Every one of the patients relapsed after autologous stem cell transplantation (brentuximab vedotin exposure was variable). Sample: peripheral blood mononuclear cells (PBMCs), taken at baseline. Every receptor here comes from a human donor with classical Hodgkin lymphoma.

The chain has TRBV10-3 and TRBJ2-7, with D maybe TRBD2 (5 bases). The V end lost 6 bases, the J end lost 4 bases, and 7 bases lay between the germline ends. The CDR3 is 11 amino acids. Germline CDR1 and CDR2: ENHRY and SYGVKD. CDR3 nucleotides: TGTGCCATCAGCCGGGATTACGAGCAGTACTTC. It yields the protein CAISRDYEQYF.

The gene calls are TRBV19 and TRBJ1-6; D might be TRBD1 (5 bases). Germline V gene lookup returns CDR1 LNHDA and CDR2 SQIVND (reference sequence). The CDR3 covers 14 residues. V gave up 5 bases and J gave up 3 bases, with 8 bases separating them. Here the CDR3 reads CASSWGDYNSPLHF. CDR3 in DNA: TGTGCCAGTAGTTGGGGGGACTATAATTCACCCCTCCACTTT.

The chain links TRBV18 to TRBJ1-2; D is possibly TRBD1 (5 bases). This CDR3 region has 15 residues. The V end was cut by 3 bases, the J end by 2 bases, with 13 bases between. In germline, CDR1 is KGHSH, CDR2 LQKENI. The CDR3 reads CASSPDGTENYGYTF. CDR3 DNA sequence: TGTGCCAGCTCACCCGACGGGACGGAAAACTATGGCTACACCTTC.

The sample holds a few counts of this clone. This chain joins TRBV2 and TRBJ1-2; 7 bases map to TRBD1. The CDR3 length is 14 residues. The germline CDR1 and CDR2 sequences are SNHLY and FYNNEI. The ends lost 3 bases at V and 7 bases at J; junction bases unmatched: 8. In DNA form, the CDR3 reads TGTGCCAGCAGTGAGGGGAGGGGGCTGGCTGGCTACACCTTC. Encoded protein: CASSEGRGLAGYTF.

Regarding this clone: Distinct nucleotide sequences in the sample also encode this CDR3. The chain is built from TRBV9 and TRBJ2-1, with 11 bases fitting TRBD2. J was trimmed by 3 bases and V by 3 bases; bases with no gene match: 2. Per the germline V gene, CDR1 is SGDLS and CDR2 is YYNGEE. The CDR3 length is 15 residues. The CDR3 sequence is CASSGLAGGYNEQFF. The CDR3 DNA is TGTGCCAGCAGCGGGCTAGCGGGAGGCTACAATGAGCAGTTCTTC.

The chain has TRBV7-6 and TRBJ2-1; 16 bases align to TRBD2. Germline V gene lookup returns CDR1 SGHVS and CDR2 FNYEAQ. After removal of 5 bases from V and 1 base from J, the junction contained 8 bases not matched to a gene. This CDR3 has 19 residues. DNA for the CDR3: TGTGCCAGCAGCCTAGGGACTAGCGGGAGGGCGGGTTCCTACAATGAGCAGTTCTTC. Translation gives CASSLGTSGRAGSYNEQFF.

V gene TRBV5-1 combines with J gene TRBJ2-2; TRBD2 matches at 7 bases. Germline values: CDR1 SGHRS, CDR2 YFSETQ. The CDR3 extends over 14 amino acids. V was clipped by 2 bases and J by 4 bases; unmatched bases: 2. CDR3 sequence: CASSLGRGTGELFF. The CDR3 coding sequence is TGCGCCAGCAGCTTAGGGAGGGGCACCGGGGAGCTGTTTTTT.

The CDR3 sequence is CASSLETGDGANVLTF. CDR3 bases: TGTGCCAGCAGCTTAGAGACAGGGGATGGGGCCAACGTCCTGACTTTC. The chain joins TRBV7-2 to TRBJ2-6, with 8 bases lining up with TRBD1. The CDR3 length is 16 residues. CDR1 and CDR2 from the germline V gene are SGHTA and FQGNSA. V shed 1 base and J 3 bases; nucleotides not matched to a gene: 2.

The chain carries TRBV6-6 and TRBJ1-3; D is unclear. CDR1 and CDR2 from the germline V gene are MNHNY and SVGAGI (reference sequence). V dropped 1 base and J dropped 0 bases, with 10 bases sitting between them. The CDR3 totals 16 residues. The CDR3 region is CASSYLIGSSGNTIYF. For the CDR3, the DNA is TGTGCCAGCAGTTACTTAATCGGCTCCTCTGGAAACACCATATATTTT.

This sequence joins TRBV4-2 and TRBJ1-1, with 7 bases matching TRBD1. V lost 4 bases to trimming and J lost 6 bases; unmatched junction nucleotides: 8. Germline CDR1 is LGHNA and CDR2 is YNFKEQ. The CDR3 covers 14 residues. CDR3 in DNA: TGTGCCAGCAGCCGGGCCCCGACAGGGTCTGAAGCTTTCTTT. Amino acid sequence: CASSRAPTGSEAFF.

The CDR3 region has the DNA TGTGCCAGCAGTGACGACCGGGAGAAACTGTTTTTT. It is translated as CASSDDREKLFF. The chain combines TRBV6-5 with TRBJ1-4; D ambiguous. CDR1 MNHEY and CDR2 SVGAGI come from the germline V gene. V lost 5 bases, J lost 11 bases, and 12 bases lay in between. The CDR3 has 12 amino acids.

The chain recombines TRBV4-1 with TRBJ1-1; possibly TRBD1 for D (6 bases). The V gene's germline CDR1 is MGHRA and CDR2 YSYEKL. With 4 bases removed from V and 1 base from J, the gap between germline ends came to 13 bases. The CDR3 runs 15 residues. CDR3: CASSLQGGGNTEAFF. In nucleotides, the CDR3 is TGCGCCAGCAGCCTCCAAGGGGGGGGGAACACTGAAGCTTTCTTT.

This chain connects TRBV7-9 to TRBJ2-3; D is uncertain. V lost 2 bases, J lost 2 bases, and 11 bases lay in between. In germline, CDR1 is SEHNR, CDR2 FQNEAQ (reference sequence). There are 15 residues in the CDR3. DNA for the CDR3: TGTGCCAGCAGCTTAATTGGCGGTTACACAGATACGCAGTATTTT. Translating it yields CASSLIGGYTDTQYF. The full variable domain, in which reference TRBV7-9 and TRBJ2-3 provide the parts outside the CDR3, is DTGVSQNPRHKITKRGQNVTFRCDPISEHNRLYWYRQTLGQGPEFLTYFQNEAQLEKSRLLSDRFSAERPKGSFSTLEIQRTEQGDSAMYLCASSLIGGYTDTQYFGPGTRLTVL.

The rearrangement uses TRBV5-1 and TRBJ1-2, with unresolved D. Trimming removed 0 bases from V and 6 bases from J, with 12 bases in between. Germline V gene sequence: CDR1 SGHRS, CDR2 YFSETQ. The CDR3 loop spans 14 amino acids. CDR3 sequence reads: CASSLEVVGNGYTF. The CDR3 DNA reads TGCGCCAGCAGCTTGGAAGTGGTAGGGAATGGCTACACCTTC.

The chain combines TRBV28 with TRBJ1-4; D remains ambiguous. Trimming left V 1 base short and J 3 bases short, with 9 bases between. From germline, CDR1 is MDHEN and CDR2 SYDVKM. This CDR3 contains 15 residues. CDR3 amino acids: CASSLLSGSNEKLFF. The CDR3 DNA follows: TGTGCCAGCAGTTTATTGTCTGGGTCTAATGAAAAACTGTTTTTT.

This sequence joins TRBV29-1 and TRBJ2-3, with TRBD2 as a possible D gene (6 bases). The germline V gene encodes CDR1 SQVTM and CDR2 ANQGSEA. The V end was cut by 4 bases, the J end by 1 base, with 6 bases between. This CDR3 contains 12 residues. CDR3 bases: TGCAGCGTTGGGGAGGGCACAGATACGCAGTATTTT. Residues: CSVGEGTDTQYF.

This clone has only a few counts. The chain is built from TRBV7-2 and TRBJ1-3; D may be TRBD1 (6 bases). CDR1 and CDR2 from the germline V gene are SGHTA and FQGNSA. This CDR3 contains 15 residues. The ends were cut back, 5 bases at V and 0 bases at J, with 11 bases in the middle. CDR3 residues: CASSPQGPSGNTIYF. The CDR3 bases are TGTGCCAGCAGCCCACAGGGCCCCTCTGGAAACACCATATATTTT.